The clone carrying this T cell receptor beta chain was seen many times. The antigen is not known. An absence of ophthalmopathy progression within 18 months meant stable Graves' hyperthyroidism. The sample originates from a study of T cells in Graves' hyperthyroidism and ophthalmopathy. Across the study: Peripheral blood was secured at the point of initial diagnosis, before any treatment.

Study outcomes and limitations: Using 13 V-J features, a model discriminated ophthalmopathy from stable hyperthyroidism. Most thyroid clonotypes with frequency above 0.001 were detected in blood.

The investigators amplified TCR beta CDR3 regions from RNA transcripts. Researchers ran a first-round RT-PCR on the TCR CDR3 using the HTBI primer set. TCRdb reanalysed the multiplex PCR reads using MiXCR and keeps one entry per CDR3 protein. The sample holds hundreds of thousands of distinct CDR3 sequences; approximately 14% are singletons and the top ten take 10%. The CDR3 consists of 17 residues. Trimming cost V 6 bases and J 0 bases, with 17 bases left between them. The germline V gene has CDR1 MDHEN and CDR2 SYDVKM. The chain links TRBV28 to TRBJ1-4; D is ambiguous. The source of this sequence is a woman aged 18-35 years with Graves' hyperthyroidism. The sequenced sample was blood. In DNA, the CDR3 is TGTGCCAGCAGCCCCCCGGGTCTGTCTGCAACTAATGAAAAACTGTTTTTT. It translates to CASSPPGLSATNEKLFF.